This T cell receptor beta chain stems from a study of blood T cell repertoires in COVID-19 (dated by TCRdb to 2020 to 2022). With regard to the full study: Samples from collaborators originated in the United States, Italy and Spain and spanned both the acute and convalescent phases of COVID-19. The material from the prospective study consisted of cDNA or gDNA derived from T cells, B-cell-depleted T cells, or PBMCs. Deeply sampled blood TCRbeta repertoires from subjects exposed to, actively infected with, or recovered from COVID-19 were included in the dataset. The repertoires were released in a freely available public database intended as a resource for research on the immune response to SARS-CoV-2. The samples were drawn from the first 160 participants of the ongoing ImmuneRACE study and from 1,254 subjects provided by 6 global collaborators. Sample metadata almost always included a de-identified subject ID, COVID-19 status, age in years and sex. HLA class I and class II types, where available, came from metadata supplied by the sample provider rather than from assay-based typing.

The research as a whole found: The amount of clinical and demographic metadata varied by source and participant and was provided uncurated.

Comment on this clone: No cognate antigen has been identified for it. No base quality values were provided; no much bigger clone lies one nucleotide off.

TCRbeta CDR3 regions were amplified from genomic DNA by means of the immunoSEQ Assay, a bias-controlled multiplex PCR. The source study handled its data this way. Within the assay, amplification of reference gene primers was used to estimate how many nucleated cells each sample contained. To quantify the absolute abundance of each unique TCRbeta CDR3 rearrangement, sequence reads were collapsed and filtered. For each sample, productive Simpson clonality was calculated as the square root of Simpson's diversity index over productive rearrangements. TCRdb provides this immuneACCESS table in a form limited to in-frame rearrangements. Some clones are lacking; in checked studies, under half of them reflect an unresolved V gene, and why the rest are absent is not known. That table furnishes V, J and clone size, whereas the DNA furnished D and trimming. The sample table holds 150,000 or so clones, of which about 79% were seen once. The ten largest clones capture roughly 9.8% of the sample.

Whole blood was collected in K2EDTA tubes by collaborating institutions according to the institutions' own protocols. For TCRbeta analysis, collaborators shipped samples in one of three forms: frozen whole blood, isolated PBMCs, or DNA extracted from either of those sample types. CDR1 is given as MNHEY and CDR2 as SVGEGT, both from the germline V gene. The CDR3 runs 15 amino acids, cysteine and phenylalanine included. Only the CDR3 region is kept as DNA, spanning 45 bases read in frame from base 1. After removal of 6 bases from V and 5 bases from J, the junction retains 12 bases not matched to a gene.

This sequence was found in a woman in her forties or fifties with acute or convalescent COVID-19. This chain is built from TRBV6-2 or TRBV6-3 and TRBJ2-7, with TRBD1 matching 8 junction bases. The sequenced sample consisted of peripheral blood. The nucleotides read TGTGCCAGCAGCTCCAGGGGGCGAAATTCTAACGAGCAGTACTTC. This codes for CASSSRGRNSNEQYF.